This TCR beta chain was sequenced during a study of cytomegalovirus exposure and HLA in healthy donors. Study results and limitations: Several V segments, TRBV6-2 and TRBV6-3 among them, could not be told apart and were dropped. Researchers counted 180 or so TCR beta chains as cytomegalovirus-associated.

The CDR3 is 16 amino acids. Germline V CDR1 and CDR2: MGHRA, YSYEKL. Trimming took 4 bases from V and 5 from J; bases not matched to a gene: 12. A word on this clone: Antigen: not known.

PCR used 60 Vbeta primers and 13 Jbeta primers. Authors' data handling: Later analysis identified roughly 84 million unique TCR beta chains, about 12 million shared. Assay: immunoSEQ multiplex PCR; the TCRdb copy retains only in-frame clones and omits some. That table is the source of V, J and clone size, and D and trimming were worked out from the DNA. The sample consists of 95,000 to 150,000 clones, about 80% of them appearing once. There were likely unrecorded immune exposures, though donors were nominally healthy when sampled. The sequenced material came from PBMCs. This TCR derives from a woman aged 40-49 years in good health and CMV-seropositive. The chain uses TRBV4-1 and TRBJ2-7, with 9 bases identical to TRBD1. The CDR3, as DNA: TGCGCCAGCAGCCGACCAACCCGGGACAGGGACAACGAGCAGTACTTC. This encodes CASSRPTRDRDNEQYF.